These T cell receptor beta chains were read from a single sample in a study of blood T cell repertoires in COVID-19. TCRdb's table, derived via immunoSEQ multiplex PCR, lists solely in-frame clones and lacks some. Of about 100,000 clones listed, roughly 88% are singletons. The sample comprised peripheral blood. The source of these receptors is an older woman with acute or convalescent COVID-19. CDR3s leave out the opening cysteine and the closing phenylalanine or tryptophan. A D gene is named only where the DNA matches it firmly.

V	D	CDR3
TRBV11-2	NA	ASRSGLSYNEQF
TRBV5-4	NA	ASSEGLNYGYT
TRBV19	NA	ASSIVRSSYSEQF
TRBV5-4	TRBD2	ASSTGGDRNEQY
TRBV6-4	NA	ASRAAGMNTEAF
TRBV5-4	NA	ASSLGGSGNEQF
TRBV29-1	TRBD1	SAGDRLHEKLF
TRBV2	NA	ASRDDSKAF
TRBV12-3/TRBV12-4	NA	ASSLYRYGYT
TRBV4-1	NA	ASSQADDRPPGQF
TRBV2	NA	ASRDSLSEKLF
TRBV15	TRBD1	ATGGTGSTDTQY
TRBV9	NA	ASSGGRVNSPLH
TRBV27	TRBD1	ATQPGTGEPGTEAF
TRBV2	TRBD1	ASSEIEAGGLNTEAF
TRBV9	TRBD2	ASSVVPSGRGGETQY
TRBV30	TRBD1	AWSSGTGVGYT